The sequence of this T cell receptor beta chain was determined in a study of OX40 agonist ivuxolimab in advanced cancers. Assay used: immunoSEQ multiplex PCR; TCRdb lists only in-frame clones, some missing. The sample consists of around 75,000 clones, roughly 91% of them appearing once. Germline CDR1 is ENHRY and CDR2 is SYGVKD. The length of the CDR3 is 13 residues. With 4 bases clipped from V and 3 bases from J, the junction kept 3 bases outside the gene matches. The material sequenced was CD4+ or CD8+ T cells sorted from blood, taken in a trial of the OX40 agonist ivuxolimab. The chain has TRBV10-3 and TRBJ2-7; TRBD1 matches at 7 bases. The sequence was obtained from an adult with an advanced solid tumor such as melanoma, head and neck, liver or kidney cancer. This chain's CDR3 is CAISGDSNYEQYF. The DNA for the CDR3 is TGTGCCATCAGTGGGGACAGCAACTACGAGCAGTACTTC.